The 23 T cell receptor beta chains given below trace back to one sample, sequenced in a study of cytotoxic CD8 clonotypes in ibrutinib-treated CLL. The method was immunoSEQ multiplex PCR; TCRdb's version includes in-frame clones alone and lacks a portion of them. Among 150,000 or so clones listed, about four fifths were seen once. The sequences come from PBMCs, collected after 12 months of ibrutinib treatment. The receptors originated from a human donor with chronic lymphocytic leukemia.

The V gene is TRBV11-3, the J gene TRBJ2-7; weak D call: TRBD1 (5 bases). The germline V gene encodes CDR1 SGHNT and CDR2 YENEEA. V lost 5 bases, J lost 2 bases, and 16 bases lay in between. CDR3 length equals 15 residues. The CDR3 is CASSRTGMQTYEQYF. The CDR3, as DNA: TGTGCCAGCAGCCGTACAGGAATGCAGACCTACGAGCAGTACTTC. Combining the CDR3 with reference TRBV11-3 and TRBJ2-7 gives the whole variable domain EAGVVQSPRYKIIEKKQPVAFWCNPISGHNTLYWYLQNLGQGPELLIRYENEEAVDDSQLPKDRFSAERLKGVDSTLKIQPAELGDSAVYLCASSRTGMQTYEQYFGPGTRLTVT.

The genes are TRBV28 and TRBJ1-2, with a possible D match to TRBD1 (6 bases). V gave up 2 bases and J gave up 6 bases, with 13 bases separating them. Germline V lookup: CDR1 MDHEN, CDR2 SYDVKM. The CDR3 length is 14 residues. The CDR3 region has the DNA TGTGCCAGCAGTTTAATATGGACAGTCAATGGCTACACCTTC. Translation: CASSLIWTVNGYTF.

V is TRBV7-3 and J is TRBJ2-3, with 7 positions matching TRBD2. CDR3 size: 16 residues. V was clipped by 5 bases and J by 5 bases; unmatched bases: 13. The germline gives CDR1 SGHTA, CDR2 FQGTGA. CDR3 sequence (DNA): TGTGCCAGCAGCCCCGGGACTACGCCTACCATAGATACGCAGTATTTT. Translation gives CASSPGTTPTIDTQYF. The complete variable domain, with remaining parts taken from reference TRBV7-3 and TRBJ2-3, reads GAGVSQTPSNKVTEKGKYVELRCDPISGHTALYWYRQSLGQGPEFLIYFQGTGAADDSGLPNDRFFAVRPEGSVSTLKIQRTERGDSAVYLCASSPGTTPTIDTQYFGPGTRLTVL.

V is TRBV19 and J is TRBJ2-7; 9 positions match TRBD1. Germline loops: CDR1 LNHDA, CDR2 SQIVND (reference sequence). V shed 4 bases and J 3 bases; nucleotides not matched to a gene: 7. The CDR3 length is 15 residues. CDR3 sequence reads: CASSRQGTGLYEQYF. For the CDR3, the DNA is TGTGCCAGTAGTAGACAGGGGACAGGGCTCTACGAGCAGTACTTC.

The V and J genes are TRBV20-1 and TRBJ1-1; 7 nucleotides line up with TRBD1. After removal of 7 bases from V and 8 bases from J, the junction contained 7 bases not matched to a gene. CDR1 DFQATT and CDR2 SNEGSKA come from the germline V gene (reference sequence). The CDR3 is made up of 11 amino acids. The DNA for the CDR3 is TGCAGTGTACCGGGACAGACCGAAGCTTTCTTT. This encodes CSVPGQTEAFF.

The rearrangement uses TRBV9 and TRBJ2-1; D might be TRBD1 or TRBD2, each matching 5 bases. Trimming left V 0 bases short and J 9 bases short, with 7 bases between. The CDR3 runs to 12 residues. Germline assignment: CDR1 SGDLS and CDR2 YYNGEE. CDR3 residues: CASSVGGAEQFF. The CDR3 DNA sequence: TGTGCCAGCAGCGTAGGAGGGGCTGAGCAGTTCTTC.

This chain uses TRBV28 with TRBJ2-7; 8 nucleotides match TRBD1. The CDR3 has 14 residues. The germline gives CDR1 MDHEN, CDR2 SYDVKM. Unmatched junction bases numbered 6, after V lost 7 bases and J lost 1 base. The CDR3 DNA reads TGTGCCAGCAACCTACAGGGGGGTTCCTACGAGCAGTACTTC. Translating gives CASNLQGGSYEQYF.

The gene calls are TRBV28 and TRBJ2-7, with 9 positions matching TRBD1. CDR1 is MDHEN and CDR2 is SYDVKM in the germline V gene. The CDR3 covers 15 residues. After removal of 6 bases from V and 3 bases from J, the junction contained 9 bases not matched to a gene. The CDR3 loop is CASRVPDRGNYEQYF. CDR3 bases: TGTGCCAGCAGAGTTCCGGACAGGGGCAACTACGAGCAGTACTTC.

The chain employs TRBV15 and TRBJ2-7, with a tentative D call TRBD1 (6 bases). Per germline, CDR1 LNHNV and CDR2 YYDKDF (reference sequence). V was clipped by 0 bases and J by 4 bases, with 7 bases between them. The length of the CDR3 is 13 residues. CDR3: CATSRDQGYEQYF. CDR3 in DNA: TGTGCCACCAGCAGAGATCAGGGGTACGAGCAGTACTTC.

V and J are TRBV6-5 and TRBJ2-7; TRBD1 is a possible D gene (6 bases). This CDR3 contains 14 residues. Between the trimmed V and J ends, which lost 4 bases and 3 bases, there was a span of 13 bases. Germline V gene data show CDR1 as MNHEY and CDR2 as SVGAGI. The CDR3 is CASSSPGRGYEQYF. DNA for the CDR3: TGTGCCAGCAGTTCCCCTGGCAGGGGCTACGAGCAGTACTTC.

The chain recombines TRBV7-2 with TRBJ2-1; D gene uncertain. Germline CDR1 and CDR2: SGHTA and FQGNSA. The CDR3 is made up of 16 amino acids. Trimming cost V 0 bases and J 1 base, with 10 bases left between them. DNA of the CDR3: TGTGCCAGCAGCTTAGCGCCCGACGGGTCCTACAATGAGCAGTTCTTC. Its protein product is CASSLAPDGSYNEQFF.

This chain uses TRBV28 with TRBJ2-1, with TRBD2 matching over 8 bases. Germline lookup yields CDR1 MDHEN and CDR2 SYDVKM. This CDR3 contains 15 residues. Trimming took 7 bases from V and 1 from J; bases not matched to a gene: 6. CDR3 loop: CASTTGGASYNEQFF. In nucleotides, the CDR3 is TGTGCCAGCACCACGGGGGGGGCGTCCTACAATGAGCAGTTCTTC.

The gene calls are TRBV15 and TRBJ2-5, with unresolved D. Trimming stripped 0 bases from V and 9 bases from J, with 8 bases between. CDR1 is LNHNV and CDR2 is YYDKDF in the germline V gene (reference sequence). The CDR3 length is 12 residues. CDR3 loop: CATSRDIAAQYF. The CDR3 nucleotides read TGTGCCACCAGCAGAGACATTGCGGCCCAGTACTTC.

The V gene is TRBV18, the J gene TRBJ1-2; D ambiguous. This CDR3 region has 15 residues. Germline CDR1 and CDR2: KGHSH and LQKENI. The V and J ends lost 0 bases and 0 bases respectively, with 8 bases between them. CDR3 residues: CASSPPHGANYGYTF. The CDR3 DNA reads TGTGCCAGCTCACCACCTCACGGAGCTAACTATGGCTACACCTTC.

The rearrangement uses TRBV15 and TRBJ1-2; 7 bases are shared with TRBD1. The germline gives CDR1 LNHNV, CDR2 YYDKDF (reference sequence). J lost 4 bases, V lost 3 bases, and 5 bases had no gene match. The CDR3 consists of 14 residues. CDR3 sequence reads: CATSSPTGTYGYTF. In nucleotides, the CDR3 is TGTGCCACCAGCAGCCCGACAGGGACCTATGGCTACACCTTC.

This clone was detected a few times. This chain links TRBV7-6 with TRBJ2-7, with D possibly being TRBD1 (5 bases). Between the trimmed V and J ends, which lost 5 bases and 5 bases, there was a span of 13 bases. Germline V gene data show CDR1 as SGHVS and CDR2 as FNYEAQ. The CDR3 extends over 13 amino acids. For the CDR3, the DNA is TGTGCCAGCAGCCCTCCAGGGAATCACGAGCAGTACTTC. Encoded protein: CASSPPGNHEQYF.

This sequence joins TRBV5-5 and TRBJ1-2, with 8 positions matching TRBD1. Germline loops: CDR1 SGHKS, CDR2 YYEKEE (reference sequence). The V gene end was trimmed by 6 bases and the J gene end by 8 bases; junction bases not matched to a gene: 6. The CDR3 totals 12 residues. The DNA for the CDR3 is TGTGCCAGCATCCAGGGGGCGAACGGCTACACCTTC. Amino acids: CASIQGANGYTF.

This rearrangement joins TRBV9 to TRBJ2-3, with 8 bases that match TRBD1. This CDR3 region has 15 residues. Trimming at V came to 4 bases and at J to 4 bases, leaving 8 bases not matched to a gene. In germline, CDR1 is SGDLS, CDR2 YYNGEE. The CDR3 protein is CASSRAGTGSDTQYF. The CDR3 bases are TGTGCCAGCAGCAGGGCCGGGACAGGATCAGATACGCAGTATTTT.

CDR3 loop: CASSHRLTGAPGGQYF. CDR3 in DNA: TGTGCCAGCAGTCACCGTCTGACAGGGGCGCCGGGGGGTCAGTACTTC. The rearrangement joins TRBV28 to TRBJ2-4, with a possible D match to TRBD1 (8 bases). Germline V lookup: CDR1 MDHEN, CDR2 SYDVKM. V lost 5 bases, J lost 12 bases, and 26 bases lay in between. This CDR3 is built from 16 residues.

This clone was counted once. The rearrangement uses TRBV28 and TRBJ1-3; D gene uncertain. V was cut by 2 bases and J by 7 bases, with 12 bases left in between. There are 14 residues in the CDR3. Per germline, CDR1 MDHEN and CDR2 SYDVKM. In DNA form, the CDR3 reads TGTGCCAGCAGTTTAGGGCAGTCCTCGAACACCATATATTTT. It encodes CASSLGQSSNTIYF.

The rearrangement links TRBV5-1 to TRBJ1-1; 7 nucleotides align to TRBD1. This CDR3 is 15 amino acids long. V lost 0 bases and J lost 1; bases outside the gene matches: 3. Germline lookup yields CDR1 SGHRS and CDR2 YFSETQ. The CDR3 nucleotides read TGCGCCAGCAGCTTGGAGGGGGCAGCGAACACTGAAGCTTTCTTT. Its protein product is CASSLEGAANTEAFF. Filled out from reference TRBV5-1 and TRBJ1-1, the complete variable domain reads KAGVTQTPRYLIKTRGQQVTLSCSPISGHRSVSWYQQTPGQGLQFLFEYFSETQRNKGNFPGRFSGRQFSNSRSEMNVSTLELGDSALYLCASSLEGAANTEAFFGQGTRLTVV.

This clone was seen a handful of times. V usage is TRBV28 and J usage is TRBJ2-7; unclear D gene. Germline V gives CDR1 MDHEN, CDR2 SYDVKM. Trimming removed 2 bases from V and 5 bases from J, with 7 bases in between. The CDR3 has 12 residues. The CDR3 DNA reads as TGTGCCAGCAGTTTAGGTGACCACGAGCAGTACTTC. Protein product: CASSLGDHEQYF.

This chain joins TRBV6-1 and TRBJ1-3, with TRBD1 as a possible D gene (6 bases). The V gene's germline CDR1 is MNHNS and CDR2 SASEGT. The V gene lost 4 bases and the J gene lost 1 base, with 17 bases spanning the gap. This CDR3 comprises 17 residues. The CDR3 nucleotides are TGTGCCAGCAGTGGCCCCGGGACATTAGCTTCTGGAAACACCATATATTTT. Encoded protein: CASSGPGTLASGNTIYF.